The T cell receptor beta chain described here comes from a study of post-analysis software for immune sequencing data. Findings and limits, study-wide: In patients, a few TRBV segments were more frequent than in controls, with TRBV5-6, TRBV5-1 and TRBV20-1 among them.

Comment on this clonotype: As yet, its antigen is unknown.

Deletions cut 3 bases from V and 1 base from J, with 15 bases between. The CDR3 runs to 16 residues. Germline V gene lookup returns CDR1 ENHRY and CDR2 SYGVKD. The authors incorporated unique molecular identifiers into the TCR beta cDNA libraries. TCRdb re-analysed the PCR reads in MiXCR, keeping a single row per CDR3 protein. Seen here are hundreds of thousands of distinct CDR3 sequences, over 45% observed once, and the top ten hold 11%. The receptor was isolated from a girl aged 2 to 10 with multiple sclerosis. What was sequenced was blood. The chain is built from TRBV10-3 and TRBJ2-5; D perhaps matches TRBD1 (5 bases). CDR3: CAISDSRTPGQETQYF. CDR3 bases: TGTGCCATCAGTGATTCGAGGACACCAGGCCAAGAGACCCAGTACTTC.